This TCR beta chain was retrieved from a study of post-analysis software for immune sequencing data. Study-level background: Relapsing-remitting, secondary progressive and progressive-relapsing forms of multiple sclerosis all featured among disease courses.

Tagging with unique molecular identifiers was a feature of the TCR beta cDNA libraries. The source material, roughly 0.9 to 10 million T cells, gave rise to about 520,000 cDNA molecules. TCRdb reprocessed the PCR reads via MiXCR and lists one record per CDR3 protein. This table has hundreds of thousands of distinct CDR3 sequences, around 53% appearing once. V was clipped by 2 bases and J by 0 bases, with 14 bases between them. This CDR3 is 17 amino acids long. This clonotype appeared a few times. Antigen: not known. Study results and caveats: Significantly decreased normalized Chao1 diversity was recorded for multiple sclerosis patients relative to controls. Roughly 5 TRBV segments (TRBV5-6, TRBV5-1 and TRBV20-1 among them) occurred more frequently in patients than in controls.

J is TRBJ2-4 and V is TRBV12-3 or TRBV12-4; D uncertain. The sequenced material came from blood. The sequence came from a girl aged 5-17 years with multiple sclerosis. The CDR3 nucleotides are TGTGCCAGCAGTTTACGGGCCGCCTTATTAGCCAAAAACATTCAGTACTTC. Protein product: CASSLRAALLAKNIQYF.